This T cell receptor beta chain was captured by sequencing in a study of blood T cell repertoires in COVID-19. The method was immunoSEQ multiplex PCR; TCRdb's version includes in-frame clones alone and lacks a portion of them. The sample has over 150,000 clones, about 87% seen once. The junction had 4 bases not matched to a gene; V was cut back by 7 bases and J by 8 bases. The CDR3 is 12 amino acids. In germline, CDR1 is SEHNR, CDR2 FQNEAQ (reference sequence). The chain has TRBV7-9 and TRBJ2-1, with TRBD2 identical over 8 bases. Sequenced input: peripheral blood. The sequence was collected from a man aged 40-55 years with active or convalescent COVID-19. This CDR3 reads CASKGLADEQFF. In DNA form, the CDR3 reads TGTGCCAGCAAAGGACTAGCCGATGAGCAGTTCTTC.